This T cell receptor beta chain was sequenced in a study of response to subunit inactivated influenza vaccine (dated by TCRdb to about 2018). For context, the study as a whole: To follow how T cells responded to a trivalent subunit inactivated influenza vaccine, the researchers relied on deep quantitative profiling of the T cell receptor repertoire. Beyond this particular receptor, the publication reports: It was suggested by the authors that each seasonal influenza vaccination may recruit only a limited number of new T cells.

This clonotype was seen a handful of times. Its antigen specificity is not known. No qualities accompany the bases; no much larger clone lies one base away. The method was RT-PCR. Sequencing was carried out with an Illumina HiSeq 2500. The raw public data were reprocessed by TCRdb itself: fastp quality trimming at Q25, MiXCR clonotype calling, in-frame beta chains only. Entries that share a CDR3 protein sequence are merged under the most common genes and DNA. This sample has more than 200,000 distinct CDR3 sequences in its table, and less than 15% of those were observed once. Approximately 8.3% of the sample comes from the top ten. V is pruned by 8 bases and J by 5 bases, leaving 8 bases of the junction without a gene match. The CDR3 sequence holds 13 residues, the cysteine and phenylalanine included. This entry keeps only the CDR3 DNA: 39 bases, framed from base 1. From a lookup of the germline V gene, CDR1 and CDR2 are MNHNS and SASEGT.

The input for sequencing was non-naive T cells sorted from PBMCs, taken roughly 15 days before vaccination. What the cell subset or site label conveys for this sample: memory T cell fraction. The receptor was isolated from a man aged 50 to 60 who received an inactivated influenza vaccine. Donor details come from another sample of the same person, matched by shared clones. The chain is assembled from TRBV6-1 and TRBJ2-7, and TRBD1 aligns with 8 junction nucleotides. CDR3 sequence: CASGWTGSNEQYF. Here is the DNA: TGTGCCAGCGGGTGGACAGGGTCGAACGAGCAGTACTTC.